This T cell receptor beta chain appears in the sequencing data of a study of sequential checkpoint blockade in melanoma. Treatment specified: randomized to nivolumab then ipilimumab (arm A) or the reverse (arm B). Patients had received no earlier DNA-damaging chemotherapy. Sequencing was performed with immunoSEQ multiplex PCR; in TCRdb, only in-frame clones are kept and a portion is missing. The table records around 9,200 clones, 20% to 25% of them present only once. Trimming cost V 3 bases and J 0 bases, with 9 bases left between them. The CDR3 is made up of 15 amino acids. CDR1 WSHSY and CDR2 SAAADI come from the germline V gene.

Sequencing used tumor tissue (inferred from file names), obtained from a patient given nivolumab and ipilimumab in sequence. This rearrangement joins TRBV10-2 to TRBJ2-4; no firm D call. The source of this sequence is a human donor with melanoma. The CDR3 bases are TGCGCCAGCAGTGAAGTGGGTGAAGCCAAAAACATTCAGTACTTC. This codes for CASSEVGEAKNIQYF.